The 30 T cell receptor beta chains below were found in one sample sequenced in a study of spatial heterogeneity in lung cancer. TCRdb called the 5' RACE reads again in MiXCR, with one record for every CDR3 protein. Of about 52,000 distinct CDR3 sequences listed, around 7.7% were seen once; the top ten hold 35%. This sample's time point: blood at routine non-recurrence follow-up after resection. The sequenced material consisted of unsorted whole RNA from tumor, nontumor lung or frozen PBMC. This specimen was PBMCs, taken at follow-up. These receptors originate from a female donor with early-stage non-small cell lung cancer.

V is TRBV4-1 and J is TRBJ2-5; D remains unclear. Germline loops: CDR1 MGHRA, CDR2 YSYEKL. The CDR3 is 13 residues long. Trimming took off 5 bases at V and 5 bases at J, with 12 bases between the two ends. The CDR3 sequence is CASSERSYETQYF. Written as DNA, the CDR3 is TGCGCCAGCAGCGAGAGGAGTTACGAGACCCAGTACTTC.

This clonotype appeared many times. The chain joins TRBV29-1 to TRBJ2-4; weak D call: TRBD2 (5 bases). Trimming pared 6 bases from V and 12 bases from J, leaving 30 bases between. This CDR3 has 16 residues. In germline, CDR1 is SQVTM, CDR2 ANQGSEA. This CDR3 reads CSVRVLDGRPKFNQYF. CDR3 nucleotide sequence: TGCAGCGTGCGGGTGTTGGACGGGCGCCCTAAATTCAATCAGTACTTC.

This clonotype was picked up many times. V gene TRBV14 combines with J gene TRBJ2-5, with D hard to call. The germline CDR1 and CDR2 sequences are SGHDN and FVKESK. CDR3 length: 15 amino acids. The germline V and J ends were trimmed by 2 bases and 2 bases, with 12 bases remaining between them. The CDR3 sequence: CASSQRLTSQETQYF. The DNA of the CDR3 is TGTGCCAGCAGCCAAAGACTCACCTCGCAAGAGACCCAGTACTTC.

The table lists this clonotype with many counts. The chain employs TRBV7-2 and TRBJ2-7; D remains unclear. V gave up 1 base and J gave up 6 bases, with 13 bases separating them. The CDR3 runs 14 residues. Germline lookup yields CDR1 SGHTA and CDR2 FQGNSA. CDR3 nucleotide sequence: TGTGCCAGCAGCTTAGGAGACGCCGGTCGCGAGCAGTACTTC. Encoded protein: CASSLGDAGREQYF.

This clonotype has a count of ten or more. The chain links TRBV3-1 to TRBJ2-2, with D perhaps matching TRBD1 (6 bases). The germline V and J ends were trimmed by 4 bases and 10 bases, with 16 bases remaining between them. The CDR3 is 14 amino acids. The germline V gene encodes CDR1 LGHDT and CDR2 YNNKEL (reference sequence). The CDR3 coding sequence is TGTGCCAGCAGCCCAGGAACAGGGCGCCCGGAGCTGTTTTTT. As protein: CASSPGTGRPELFF.

This clonotype was counted at least ten times. The chain combines TRBV5-1 with TRBJ2-1; 7 positions match TRBD1. J lost 7 bases, V lost 0 bases, and 10 bases had no gene match. From germline, CDR1 is SGHRS and CDR2 YFSETQ. The CDR3 loop spans 16 amino acids. This CDR3 is CASSLGHRGIGNEQFF. CDR3 DNA sequence: TGCGCCAGCAGCTTGGGCCACAGGGGAATCGGAAATGAGCAGTTCTTC.

Many counts were recorded for this clonotype. This chain links TRBV24-1 with TRBJ2-1; 10 nucleotides line up with TRBD1. The CDR3 length is 16 residues. V dropped 4 bases and J dropped 7; count of bases not matched to a gene: 9. Germline loops: CDR1 KGHDR, CDR2 SFDVKD. The CDR3 loop reads CATSENDRGRKNEQFF. The DNA for the CDR3 is TGTGCCACCAGTGAGAATGACAGGGGGCGCAAGAATGAGCAGTTCTTC.

The J gene is TRBJ2-1, the V gene TRBV11-3, with D perhaps matching TRBD1 (5 bases). From germline, CDR1 is SGHNT and CDR2 YENEEA. V dropped 1 base and J dropped 9 bases, with 13 bases sitting between them. The CDR3 is 14 amino acids. Here the CDR3 DNA reads TGTGCCAGCAGCTTAGCCCCGCAGGGTAGTGAGCAGTTCTTC. This codes for CASSLAPQGSEQFF.

This clonotype was recorded many times. The CDR3 is CASTRTGSSYEQYF. CDR3 nucleotides: TGTGCCAGCACCCGGACAGGAAGCTCCTACGAGCAGTACTTC. The J gene is TRBJ2-7, the V gene TRBV28, with 7 nucleotides matching TRBD1. Germline V gene data show CDR1 as MDHEN and CDR2 as SYDVKM. Trimming removed 7 bases from V and 0 bases from J; junction bases left unmatched: 6. CDR3 length equals 14 residues. The full variable domain, its missing parts supplied by reference TRBV28 and TRBJ2-7, is DVKVTQSSRYLVKRTGEKVFLECVQDMDHENMFWYRQDPGLGLRLIYFSYDVKMKEKGDIPEGYSVSREKKERFSLILESASTNQTSMYLCASTRTGSSYEQYFGPGTRLTVT.

The rearrangement joins TRBV12-3 or TRBV12-4 to TRBJ2-5; D is uncertain. Trimming shortened V by 5 bases and J by 12 bases, and 16 bases separated the two germline ends. The CDR3 has 12 amino acids. The CDR3 protein is CASSQTGPHEYF. The CDR3 DNA follows: TGTGCCAGCAGTCAGACCGGGCCACATGAGTACTTC.

This clonotype was counted between two and nine times. The rearrangement links TRBV7-2 to TRBJ2-1; 12 bases are shared with TRBD2. Germline lookup yields CDR1 SGHTA and CDR2 FQGNSA. The V and J ends lost 5 bases and 9 bases, in that order; junction bases with no gene match: 14. This CDR3 region has 17 residues. The CDR3: CASSILGTSGSLGEQFF. The CDR3 DNA follows: TGTGCCAGCAGCATACTCGGGACTAGCGGGTCCTTAGGTGAGCAGTTCTTC.

This clonotype has only a few counts. CDR3 in DNA: TGTGCCAGTCCCCCTGACAGGTACTCTGGGGCCAACGTCCTGACTTTC. This encodes CASPPDRYSGANVLTF. The V and J genes are TRBV7-9 and TRBJ2-6, with a tentative D call TRBD1 (6 bases). Germline CDR1 is SEHNR and CDR2 is FQNEAQ (reference sequence). The CDR3 contains 16 residues. The V gene lost 9 bases and the J gene lost 0 bases, with 15 bases spanning the gap.

CDR3 amino acids: CASSLEGLGPYGYTF. CDR3 DNA sequence: TGCGCCAGCAGCTTGGAGGGACTCGGACCCTATGGCTACACCTTC. The rearrangement links TRBV5-1 to TRBJ1-2; D is possibly TRBD1 (5 bases). The CDR3 length is 15 residues. From germline, CDR1 is SGHRS and CDR2 YFSETQ. The ends were cut back, 0 bases at V and 4 bases at J, with 13 bases in the middle.

CDR3 in DNA: TGTGCCAGCAGCCAGGGACAGGCCCGCTATGGCTACACCTTC. Residues: CASSQGQARYGYTF. This chain uses TRBV14 with TRBJ1-2, with 8 bases identical to TRBD1. Germline V gene data show CDR1 as SGHDN and CDR2 as FVKESK. Trimming cost V 3 bases and J 4 bases; bases outside gene matches: 4. CDR3 length: 14 amino acids.

This clonotype was seen many times. The chain combines TRBV5-5 with TRBJ2-3, with D uncertain. V was shortened by 2 bases and J by 6 bases, with 13 bases between the two germline ends. Germline V gene lookup returns CDR1 SGHKS and CDR2 YYEKEE (reference sequence). The CDR3 has 14 residues. This CDR3 reads CASSLLPGLDTQYF. As DNA, the CDR3 is TGTGCCAGCAGCTTACTCCCCGGTCTTGATACGCAGTATTTT. Looking up the rest from reference TRBV5-5 and TRBJ2-3 gives the full variable domain: DAGVTQSPTHLIKTRGQQVTLRCSPISGHKSVSWYQQVLGQGPQFIFQYYEKEERGRGNFPDRFSARQFPNYSSELNVNALLLGDSALYLCASSLLPGLDTQYFGPGTRLTVL.

This clonotype was observed a handful of times. The chain is built from TRBV19 and TRBJ2-2; perhaps TRBD2 as D (5 bases). The CDR3 runs to 15 residues. The germline V and J ends were trimmed by 5 bases and 4 bases, with 14 bases remaining between them. The germline CDR1 and CDR2 sequences are LNHDA and SQIVND (reference sequence). The CDR3 DNA follows: TGTGCCAGTAGTGCGGCAGCTACTAGCACCGGGGAGCTGTTTTTT. It encodes CASSAAATSTGELFF.

With regard to this clonotype: Given the absence of the conserved phenylalanine or tryptophan at the CDR3 end, a read error is likely. The chain has TRBV28 and TRBJ1-2; D is unresolved. Trimming cost V 3 bases and J 5 bases, with 10 bases left between them. CDR3 length: 13 amino acids. Germline lookup yields CDR1 MDHEN and CDR2 SYDVKM. The CDR3 sequence is CASSFGVQYGYTI. The CDR3 bases are TGTGCCAGCAGTTTCGGGGTTCAATATGGCTACACCATC.

The sample holds many counts of this clonotype. V and J are TRBV7-2 and TRBJ2-1; D possibly uses TRBD1 or TRBD2 (6 bases each). Looked up from germline, CDR1 is SGHTA and CDR2 is FQGNSA. This CDR3 has 11 amino acids. Trimming cost V 2 bases and J 12 bases, with 8 bases left between them. The DNA for the CDR3 is TGTGCCAGCAGCTTAAAGGGGGGGCAGTTCTTC. Translated, it gives CASSLKGGQFF.

This clonotype has ten or more counts. V gene TRBV5-1 combines with J gene TRBJ2-1, with D possibly being TRBD1 (6 bases). The CDR3 consists of 14 residues. V was pared by 3 bases and J by 4 bases, with 11 bases between. CDR1 is SGHRS and CDR2 is YFSETQ in the germline V gene. The chain's CDR3 is CASSSGTKYNEQFF. CDR3 DNA sequence: TGCGCCAGCAGCTCCGGGACAAAATACAATGAGCAGTTCTTC.

Only a few counts were recorded for this clonotype. J is TRBJ1-1 and V is TRBV5-4, with 7 bases that match TRBD1. The CDR3 length is 14 residues. Looked up from germline, CDR1 is SGHNT and CDR2 is YYREEE (reference sequence). V was pared by 0 bases and J by 4 bases, with 3 bases of the junction left unmatched. The CDR3 protein is CASSLDQGGTEAFF. The CDR3 DNA reads as TGTGCCAGCAGCTTGGACCAGGGGGGCACTGAAGCTTTCTTT. The variable domain in full, completed from reference TRBV5-4 and TRBJ1-1, reads ETGVTQSPTHLIKTRGQQVTLRCSSQSGHNTVSWYQQALGQGPQFIFQYYREEENGRGNFPPRFSGLQFPNYSSELNVNALELDDSALYLCASSLDQGGTEAFFGQGTRLTVV.

The table lists this clonotype with many counts. The chain couples TRBV3-1 to TRBJ2-7, with unresolved D. The CDR3 length is 13 residues. V was pared by 4 bases and J by 6 bases, with 13 bases between. Germline CDR1 reads LGHDT; CDR2 reads YNNKEL (reference sequence). For the CDR3, the DNA is TGTGCCAGCAGCCCCGGAGAGGTAGGCGAGCAGTACTTC. Amino acids: CASSPGEVGEQYF.

This clonotype showed up many times. This chain joins TRBV20-1 and TRBJ2-3; 7 bases match TRBD2. This CDR3 comprises 14 residues. Germline assignment: CDR1 DFQATT and CDR2 SNEGSKA (reference sequence). With V trimmed by 2 bases and J by 1 base, 3 bases remained unmatched. CDR3 region: CSARRGGGTDTQYF. DNA of the CDR3: TGCAGTGCTAGACGCGGGGGAGGCACAGATACGCAGTATTTT.

This chain joins TRBV19 and TRBJ2-5; D possibly uses TRBD1 or TRBD2 (5 bases each). CDR3 size: 12 residues. Germline V gives CDR1 LNHDA, CDR2 SQIVND (reference sequence). The germline V and J ends were trimmed by 10 bases and 4 bases, with 13 bases remaining between them. Here the CDR3 DNA reads TGTGCCACCAGCGAGGGGTCAGAGACCCAGTACTTC. Translating it yields CATSEGSETQYF.

CDR3 DNA: TGTGCCAGCAGCTTAGGAGGGGTAGGAGCCCAGCATTTT. Protein: CASSLGGVGAQHF. The chain joins TRBV7-2 to TRBJ1-5, with D possibly TRBD1 on 5 matching bases. The V gene's germline CDR1 is SGHTA and CDR2 FQGNSA. Trimming shortened V by 1 base and J by 11 bases, and 12 bases separated the two germline ends. CDR3 length: 13 amino acids. The full variable domain, completed using reference TRBV7-2 and TRBJ1-5, is GAGVSQSPSNKVTEKGKDVELRCDPISGHTALYWYRQSLGQGLEFLIYFQGNSAPDKSGLPSDRFSAERTGGSVSTLTIQRTQQEDSAVYLCASSLGGVGAQHFGDGTRLSIL.

This clonotype has a handful of counts. The chain couples TRBV20-1 to TRBJ1-5, with D perhaps matching TRBD1 (6 bases). Germline lookup yields CDR1 DFQATT and CDR2 SNEGSKA (reference sequence). Trimming pared 2 bases from V and 6 bases from J, leaving 17 bases between. CDR3 length: 15 residues. The CDR3 spells CSARNQYQGPQPQHF. In nucleotides, the CDR3 is TGCAGTGCTAGAAACCAATATCAGGGGCCTCAGCCCCAGCATTTT.

The sample holds many counts of this clonotype. This chain's CDR3 is CSATEQGNEQFF. CDR3 coding DNA: TGCAGTGCGACGGAACAGGGCAATGAGCAGTTCTTC. This chain connects TRBV20-1 to TRBJ2-1, with D perhaps TRBD1 (6 bases). The germline V gene has CDR1 DFQATT and CDR2 SNEGSKA (reference sequence). The CDR3 spans 12 residues. V shed 6 bases and J shed 6 bases, with 12 bases lying between them.

The gene calls are TRBV2 and TRBJ2-7; 12 bases fit TRBD2. Germline V gene sequence: CDR1 SNHLY, CDR2 FYNNEI. Trimming removed 2 bases from V and 6 bases from J; junction bases left unmatched: 5. The CDR3 has 15 amino acids. The CDR3: CASSERASGGVEQYF. The CDR3 DNA sequence: TGTGCCAGCAGTGAAAGGGCTAGCGGGGGGGTCGAGCAGTACTTC. The full variable domain, rest sourced from reference TRBV2 and TRBJ2-7, is EPEVTQTPSHQVTQMGQEVILRCVPISNHLYFYWYRQILGQKVEFLVSFYNNEISEKSEIFDDQFSVERPDGSNFTLKIRSTKLEDSAMYFCASSERASGGVEQYFGPGTRLTVT.

This clonotype showed up many times. CDR3 DNA: TGCAGTGCTAGAGATAGGACAGGGGGCAACACTGAAGCTTTCTTT. It yields the protein CSARDRTGGNTEAFF. The chain couples TRBV20-1 to TRBJ1-1, with 11 nucleotides matching TRBD1. CDR1 and CDR2 from the germline V gene are DFQATT and SNEGSKA (reference sequence). CDR3 length: 15 residues. Germline trimming cut 0 bases from V and 2 bases from J; bases unmatched to any gene: 2.

This clonotype was picked up many times. This sequence joins TRBV7-9 and TRBJ1-2, with D unclear. Germline CDR1 is SEHNR and CDR2 is FQNEAQ (reference sequence). The CDR3 is 15 residues long. V lost 5 bases, J lost 5 bases, and 18 bases lay in between. As DNA, the CDR3 is TGTGCCAGCAGCCCCGCCCGGGCCCCACTATATGGCTACACCTTC. This translates into CASSPARAPLYGYTF.

This clonotype showed up just a few times. The gene calls are TRBV5-1 and TRBJ1-1; D possibly corresponds to TRBD1 (6 bases). The CDR3 is 15 amino acids. V dropped 4 bases and J dropped 7 bases, with 20 bases sitting between them. CDR1 and CDR2 (germline): SGHRS, YFSETQ. The CDR3 DNA sequence: TGCGCCAGCAGCGGGGGCTCGACAGGAGGGAATGAAGCTTTCTTT. Translating it yields CASSGGSTGGNEAFF.